This is a list of T cell receptor beta chains from one sample in a study of blood T cell repertoires in COVID-19. Clones were sequenced by immunoSEQ multiplex PCR, and TCRdb holds only the in-frame ones, with some missing. The data hold under 200,000 clones, with more than 65% observed a single time. The sequenced sample consisted of PBMCs or T cells enriched from blood (not recorded which). The receptor set was obtained from a middle-aged woman with acute COVID-19. CDR3s include the opening cysteine and the closing phenylalanine or tryptophan. The order of the fields is D gene, V gene, CDR3 length, clone size, J gene, CDR3 DNA, CDR3 protein. A D gene is named only where the DNA matches it firmly. Clone size is given for some rows only: seen once, a few or many times, or a class if the clone is expanded.

>NA|TRBV10-3|19|NA|TRBJ2-2
TGTGCCATCAGTGACTCAAACAGGGGTAGCGGGATCAGCACCGGGGAGCTGTTTTTT
CAISDSNRGSGISTGELFF
>NA|TRBV7-9|15|NA|TRBJ2-3
TGTGCCAGCAGCTTAGGTGGGGCCTTCGGAGATACGCAGTATTTT
CASSLGGAFGDTQYF
>NA|TRBV2|16|NA|TRBJ2-1
TGTGCCAGCAGTGATGTCGGCGGGGCCTCCTACAATGAGCAGTTCTTC
CASSDVGGASYNEQFF
>TRBD2|TRBV2|14|few|TRBJ2-1
TGTGCCAGCAGGCGGGAGGCACCCCTCAATGAGCAGTTCTTC
CASRREAPLNEQFF
>TRBD2|TRBV9|16|NA|TRBJ2-3
TGTGCCAGCAGCCAGCGGGAGTACGCGTCGGGAGATACGCAGTATTTT
CASSQREYASGDTQYF
>TRBD2|TRBV19|13|NA|TRBJ2-1
TGTGCCAGTAGCTCTCGGAGCGGGATTGAGCAGTTCTTC
CASSSRSGIEQFF
>NA|TRBV6-5|12|NA|TRBJ2-4
TGTGCCAGCAGGCCAGACAAAAACATTCAGTACTTC
CASRPDKNIQYF
>TRBD2|TRBV3-1/TRBV3-2|16|NA|TRBJ2-1
TGTGCCAGCAGCCAACTACTAGCGGGAGGGTACAATGAGCAGTTCTTC
CASSQLLAGGYNEQFF
>NA|TRBV7-9|19|NA|TRBJ1-2
TGTGCCAGCAGCTCCAGTTGGACAGATCGAGCTCAGCCTAACTATGGCTACACCTTC
CASSSSWTDRAQPNYGYTF
>TRBD1|TRBV19|14|NA|TRBJ2-3
TGTGCCAGTAGACGGCAGGGGGCCAGGTATACGCAGTATTTT
CASRRQGARYTQYF
>TRBD2|TRBV2|14|NA|TRBJ2-4
TGTGCCAGCAGACTAGCGGGAGCCAAAAACATTCAGTACTTC
CASRLAGAKNIQYF
>NA|TRBV5-1|15|NA|TRBJ1-2
TGCGCCGACAAAAGGGGCAGGGAAGGTGACTATGGCTACACCTTC
CADKRGREGDYGYTF
>NA|TRBV6-5|14|few|TRBJ1-5
TGTGCCAGCAGCTCTGGAGGTTACAATCAGCCCCAGCATTTT
CASSSGGYNQPQHF
>NA|TRBV18|15|NA|TRBJ2-5
TGTGCCAGCTCACCCATCCCCAGCGGGCAAGAGACCCAGTACTTC
CASSPIPSGQETQYF
>TRBD1|TRBV5-8|14|NA|TRBJ1-1
TGTGCCAGCAGCTTGGGACAGGGTGGCACTGAAGCTTTCTTT
CASSLGQGGTEAFF
>TRBD1|TRBV7-8|15|NA|TRBJ1-4
TGTGCCAGCAGTAAAACAGGGGCAACTAATGAAAAACTGTTTTTT
CASSKTGATNEKLFF
>NA|TRBV5-1|14|NA|TRBJ1-2
TGCGCCAGCAGCTCGGAGGGCCGGAACTATGGCTACACCTTC
CASSSEGRNYGYTF
>NA|TRBV4-1|16|once|TRBJ1-4
TGCGCCAGCAGCCAAGTATATCCCGCAACTAATGAAAAACTGTTTTTT
CASSQVYPATNEKLFF
>NA|TRBV5-1|14|NA|TRBJ2-5
TGCGCCAGCAGCTTGGCCGATACAGGGGAGACCCAGTACTTC
CASSLADTGETQYF
>NA|TRBV19|16|NA|TRBJ2-6
TGTGCCAGTAGCCCAGTTACCCCTTCTGGGGCCAACGTCCTGACTTTC
CASSPVTPSGANVLTF
>TRBD1|TRBV3-1/TRBV3-2|11|NA|TRBJ2-5
TGTGCCAGCAGCCGCGGACAGGCACTGTACTTC
CASSRGQALYF
>NA|TRBV5-1|13|NA|TRBJ1-1
TGCGCCAGCAGACTACGGGAGAACACTGAAGCTTTCTTT
CASRLRENTEAFF
>NA|TRBV6-5|14|NA|TRBJ1-2
TGTGCCAGCAGGGAGGCCGGGACATTTTATGGCTACACCTTC
CASREAGTFYGYTF
>NA|TRBV18|14|NA|TRBJ1-1
TGTGCCAGCTCACCAGGATTACTATCTCTCAGAGCTTTCTTT
CASSPGLLSLRAFF
>TRBD2|TRBV3-1/TRBV3-2|16|few|TRBJ2-1
TGTGCCAGCAGCCAAGGTATAGCGGGACCCTACAATGAGCAGTTCTTC
CASSQGIAGPYNEQFF
>NA|TRBV7-3|15|few|TRBJ1-2
TGTGCCAGATTTCCTGACAGATGGAAACACTATGGCTACACCTTC
CARFPDRWKHYGYTF
>NA|TRBV11-1|16|NA|TRBJ2-3
TGTGCCAGCAGCCTCGGAGGCGGGTCTAGCACAGATACGCAGTATTTT
CASSLGGGSSTDTQYF
>TRBD1|TRBV7-9|17|once|TRBJ1-3
TGTGCCAGCAGCTTAGCCGGACAGGGGGCCTCTGGAAACACCATATATTTT
CASSLAGQGASGNTIYF
>TRBD2|TRBV9|15|NA|TRBJ2-1
TGTGCCAGCAGCGTGCTTAGCGGGTCCTACAATGAGCAGTTCTTC
CASSVLSGSYNEQFF
>NA|TRBV5-8|16|few|TRBJ1-5
TGTGCCAGCAGCTTGACCGGACAGTATAGCAATCAGCCCCAGCATTTT
CASSLTGQYSNQPQHF
>NA|TRBV4-1|16|NA|TRBJ2-1
TGCGCCAGCAGCTTGAGGACACCGAGCTCCTACAATGAGCAGTTCTTC
CASSLRTPSSYNEQFF
>NA|TRBV27|13|NA|TRBJ1-3
TGTGCCAGCAGTCTGGGGCCAGGAAACACCATATATTTT
CASSLGPGNTIYF
>NA|TRBV3-1/TRBV3-2|15|NA|TRBJ2-1
TGTGCCAGCAGCCAAGATAGCGCCGCCTACAATGAGCAGTTCTTC
CASSQDSAAYNEQFF
>NA|TRBV3-1/TRBV3-2|15|NA|TRBJ2-2
TGTGCCAGCAGCCGGGGGGAGGTGAACACCGGGGAGCTGTTTTTT
CASSRGEVNTGELFF
>NA|TRBV7-3|14|few|TRBJ2-3
TGTGCCAGCAGTCGTGGGAGCTACACAGATACGCAGTATTTT
CASSRGSYTDTQYF
>NA|TRBV28|12|NA|TRBJ2-5
TGTGCCAGCAGTTACCCAGTAGAGACCCAGTACTTC
CASSYPVETQYF
>NA|TRBV19|15|few|TRBJ1-5
TGTGCCAGTAGTATAGATGGGGGGTCGAATCAGCCCCAGCATTTT
CASSIDGGSNQPQHF
>TRBD1|TRBV6-5|15|NA|TRBJ1-3
TGTGCCAGCAGCCGGGGGACAGGGACTGGAAACACCATATATTTT
CASSRGTGTGNTIYF
>TRBD2|TRBV7-3|16|NA|TRBJ2-3
TGTGCCAGCAGCTTAATGGGCGGGAGCGGGGCAGATACGCAGTATTTT
CASSLMGGSGADTQYF
>NA|TRBV7-9|15|NA|TRBJ2-3
TGTGCCAGCAGCCCAGGACTGGAAAACACAGATACGCAGTATTTT
CASSPGLENTDTQYF
>NA|TRBV6-5|15|NA|TRBJ1-2
TGTGCCAGCAGTTACACCCCGGGGGCTAACTATGGCTACACCTTC
CASSYTPGANYGYTF
>NA|TRBV7-9|16|NA|TRBJ1-1
TGTGCCAGCAGCCCCCTTTTGGGGGGAGTCGACACTGAAGCTTTCTTT
CASSPLLGGVDTEAFF
>TRBD1|TRBV7-9|14|few|TRBJ1-1
TGTGCCAGCAGCCCCGGGACAGCTAACACTGAAGCTTTCTTT
CASSPGTANTEAFF